This entry is about one T cell receptor beta chain. The entry originates in a study of blood T cell repertoires in COVID-19. Overall study: T cells, B-cell-depleted T cells, or PBMCs provided the cDNA or gDNA that served as material.

CDR3 length: 15 residues. V lost 2 bases to trimming and J lost 10 bases; unmatched junction nucleotides: 7. Germline V lookup: CDR1 SNHLY, CDR2 FYNNEI. The protocol was immunoSEQ multiplex PCR, while the TCRdb copy is restricted to in-frame clones and leaves out a portion. Among around 37,000 clones, around 90% were seen once, and the ten largest hold roughly 6%. This clonotype originated in a woman of 80 years or more with acute or convalescent COVID-19. This sequence joins TRBV2 and TRBJ2-1, with 11 bases lining up with TRBD2. Sequencing was performed on peripheral blood. The CDR3 DNA sequence: TGTGCCAGCAGTGAACGCCTAGCGGGGGGCGGGGAGCAGTTCTTC. Translated: CASSERLAGGGEQFF. Full variable domain (remainder filled in from reference TRBV2 and TRBJ2-1): EPEVTQTPSHQVTQMGQEVILRCVPISNHLYFYWYRQILGQKVEFLVSFYNNEISEKSEIFDDQFSVERPDGSNFTLKIRSTKLEDSAMYFCASSERLAGGGEQFFGPGTRLTVL.